Presented here are 10 T cell receptor beta chains from one specimen sequenced in a study of spatial heterogeneity in lung cancer. The study, taken as a whole, reports: The study found that expanded intratumoral alpha and beta TCR counts tracked tumor mutation counts.

The sample's time point: sample taken at primary tumor resection. These receptors lack a known antigen. TCRdb reprocessed the 5' RACE reads via MiXCR and lists one record per CDR3 protein. The sample records approximately 18,000 distinct CDR3 sequences, 9.5% to 10% being singletons. Sample: lung tumor tissue, taken at surgery. These receptors were taken from a female donor with early-stage non-small cell lung cancer.

As for this clonotype: This beta chain was picked up by a library intended for alpha chains and is off target, so its count carries little meaning. J is TRBJ1-1 and V is TRBV10-3; TRBD1 aligns across 10 bases. The V gene's germline CDR1 is ENHRY and CDR2 SYGVKD. The CDR3 is 13 residues long. Trimming at V came to 7 bases and at J to 3 bases, leaving 2 bases not matched to a gene. In DNA form, the CDR3 reads TGTGCCATCACCGGGACAGGGGACACTGAAGCTTTCTTT. This gives the protein CAITGTGDTEAFF.

This clonotype has a count of ten or more. Since it is a stray read in a library aimed at alpha chains, this beta chain has a size that is not meaningful. V gene TRBV9 combines with J gene TRBJ2-7, with TRBD1 as a possible D gene (6 bases). This CDR3 spans 15 amino acids. CDR1 is SGDLS, CDR2 YYNGEE, per germline. V lost 0 bases and J lost 2, with 12 bases in between. Here the CDR3 reads CASSVGQDPTYEQYF. The CDR3, as DNA: TGTGCCAGCAGCGTAGGACAGGATCCTACCTACGAGCAGTACTTC.

Only a few counts were recorded for this clonotype. Because the library targeted alpha chains, this beta chain is an off-target read whose size means little. V usage is TRBV7-3 and J usage is TRBJ2-1; 12 bases are a match to TRBD2. The CDR3 totals 14 residues. With 5 bases clipped from V and 6 bases from J, the junction kept 2 bases outside the gene matches. CDR1 and CDR2 (germline): SGHTA, FQGTGA. CDR3 bases: TGTGCCAGCAGCCCGGGACTAGCGGGCAATGAGCAGTTCTTC. It yields the protein CASSPGLAGNEQFF.

Note on this clonotype: A much larger clone is a single base away; this may be a read error. This beta chain represents an off-target read in a library built for alpha chains; its size is of limited meaning. The chain uses TRBV6-2 or TRBV6-3 and TRBJ2-7, with D unresolved. The CDR3 sequence is 13 residues long. The germline CDR1 and CDR2 sequences are MNHEY and SVGEGT. The V and J ends lost 5 bases and 7 bases respectively, with 15 bases between them. CDR3 amino acids: CASSQSLLGEQYF. The CDR3 region has the DNA TGTGCCAGCAGTCAGAGTCTCCTCGGTGAGCAGTACTTC.

The table lists this clonotype with a few counts. The size of this beta chain means little, since it is a stray read in a library made for alpha chains. The V call is TRBV20-1, the J call TRBJ2-3; 11 nucleotides match TRBD2. The CDR3 has 16 amino acids. With 0 bases clipped from V and 6 bases from J, the junction kept 8 bases outside the gene matches. The germline V gene has CDR1 DFQATT and CDR2 SNEGSKA (reference sequence). CDR3 amino acids: CSARDQLAGAWDTQYF. DNA of the CDR3: TGCAGTGCTAGAGATCAACTAGCGGGGGCCTGGGATACGCAGTATTTT.

This clonotype occurred a few times. Being off target in a library aimed at alpha chains, this beta chain has a size of little meaning. This chain links TRBV3-1 with TRBJ2-2, with no clear D. The V end was cut by 3 bases, the J end by 7 bases, with 9 bases between. The CDR3 has 13 amino acids. CDR1 is LGHDT and CDR2 is YNNKEL in the germline V gene (reference sequence). The DNA of the CDR3 is TGTGCCAGCAGCCATCGTGGGGACGGGGAGCTGTTTTTT. It translates to CASSHRGDGELFF.

Remarks on this clonotype: This beta chain is a stray read from a library made for alpha chains; its abundance is not meaningful. The genes are TRBV12-3 or TRBV12-4 and TRBJ2-1, with TRBD2 matching over 10 bases. With 5 bases clipped from V and 5 bases from J, the junction kept 6 bases outside the gene matches. The CDR3 length is 15 residues. CDR3 amino acids: CASSPTSGANNEQFF. The DNA for the CDR3 is TGTGCCAGCAGTCCTACTAGCGGGGCTAACAATGAGCAGTTCTTC.

The table lists this clonotype with many counts. With the library built for alpha chains, this beta chain is off target and its frequency is not meaningful. The V call is TRBV20-1, the J call TRBJ2-7; 11 bases line up with TRBD2. Germline assignment: CDR1 DFQATT and CDR2 SNEGSKA (reference sequence). V was clipped by 2 bases and J by 2 bases; unmatched bases: 11. The CDR3 runs to 17 residues. In DNA, the CDR3 is TGCAGTGCTAGACCCTCAAGGCTAGCGGGGGGTCCCTACGAGCAGTACTTC. This codes for CSARPSRLAGGPYEQYF.

Remarks on this clonotype: Since the library was made to target alpha chains, this beta chain is a stray read and its abundance is not meaningful. The CDR3 here is CASSSRAGAGYGTEAFF. Here the CDR3 DNA reads TGTGCCAGCAGCTCACGGGCCGGGGCCGGGTACGGCACTGAAGCTTTCTTT. V and J are TRBV7-2 and TRBJ1-1; maybe TRBD1 (5 bases). Germline CDR1 reads SGHTA; CDR2 reads FQGNSA. This CDR3 region has 17 residues. Between the trimmed V and J ends, which lost 4 bases and 4 bases, there was a span of 22 bases.

Points on this clonotype: The library was designed around alpha chains, so this beta chain is a stray read whose abundance carries little weight. The chain employs TRBV20-1 and TRBJ2-5, with TRBD2 identical over 10 bases. Germline assignment: CDR1 DFQATT and CDR2 SNEGSKA (reference sequence). The CDR3 sequence is 13 residues long. V dropped 6 bases and J dropped 2; count of bases not matched to a gene: 3. The CDR3 region has the DNA TGCAGTGCGGGAGCGGGGGGGCAAGAGACCCAGTACTTC. It yields the protein CSAGAGGQETQYF.